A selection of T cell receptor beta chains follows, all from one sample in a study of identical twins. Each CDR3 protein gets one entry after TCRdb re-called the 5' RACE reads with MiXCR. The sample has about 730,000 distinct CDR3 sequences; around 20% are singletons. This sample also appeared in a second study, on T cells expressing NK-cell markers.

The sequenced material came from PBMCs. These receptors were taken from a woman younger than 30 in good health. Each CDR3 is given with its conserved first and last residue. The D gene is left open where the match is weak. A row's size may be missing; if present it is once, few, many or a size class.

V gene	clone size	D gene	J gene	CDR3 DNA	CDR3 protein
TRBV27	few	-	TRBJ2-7	TGTGCCAGCAGTCTAGCTTACCTGGGCTACGAGCAGTACTTC	CASSLAYLGYEQYF
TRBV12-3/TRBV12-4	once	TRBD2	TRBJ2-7	TGTGCCAGCAGTCCGGGACTAGCGGGAGCGGGGGAGCAGTACTTC	CASSPGLAGAGEQYF
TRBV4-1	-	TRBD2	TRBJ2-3	TGCGCCAGCAGCCACGCCCCGCAGCGGGAGCAGTATTTT	CASSHAPQREQYF
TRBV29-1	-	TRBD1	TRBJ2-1	TGCAGCGTTGCTAACCCGGGACAGGGTCGCGATGAGCAGTTCTTC	CSVANPGQGRDEQFF
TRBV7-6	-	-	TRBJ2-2	TGTGCCAGCAGCTTAGCGCCAGGGGCCGGGGAGCTGTTTTTT	CASSLAPGAGELFF
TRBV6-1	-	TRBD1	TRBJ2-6	TGTGCCAGCAGGATCACAGGGGCTGGGGCCAACGTCCTGACTTTC	CASRITGAGANVLTF
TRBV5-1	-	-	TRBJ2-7	TGCGCCAGCAGCTTGGGGTCTTGGGGCTACGAGCAGTACTTC	CASSLGSWGYEQYF
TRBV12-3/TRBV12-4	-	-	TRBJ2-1	TGTGCCAGCCTCGGGGCCCGGCGGGCTCTACGTTACAATGAGCAGTTCTTC	CASLGARRALRYNEQFF
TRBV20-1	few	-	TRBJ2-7	TGCAGTGCTAGTGTCCCCCGGCGAGACTCCTACGAGCAGTACTTC	CSASVPRRDSYEQYF
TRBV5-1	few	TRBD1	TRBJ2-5	TGCGCCAGCAGCCGGGACAGCGATCAAGAGACCCAGTACTTC	CASSRDSDQETQYF
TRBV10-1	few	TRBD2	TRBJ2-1	TGCGCCAGCAGTGAGCAGCGGGGGGGCTACAATGAGCAGTTCTTC	CASSEQRGGYNEQFF
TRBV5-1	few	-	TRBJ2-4	TGCGCCAGCAGCGGGTGGGAGGAAGCCAAAAACATTCAGTACTTC	CASSGWEEAKNIQYF
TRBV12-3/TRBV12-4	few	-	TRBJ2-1	TGTGCCAGCAGTTTCCCCGGGAGTGTTCTGTGGGTCTTC	CASSFPGSVLWVF
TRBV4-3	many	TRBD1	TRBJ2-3	TGCGCCAGCAGCCCCACAGGGGGCTTAGGAGATACGCAGTATTTT	CASSPTGGLGDTQYF
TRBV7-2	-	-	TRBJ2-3	TGTGCCAGCAGCTCCCATGGGGGAACGGCAGATACGCAGTATTTT	CASSSHGGTADTQYF
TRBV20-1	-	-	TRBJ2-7	TGCAGTGCTAGAGAGGTAGGGACCCACGAGCAGTACTTC	CSAREVGTHEQYF
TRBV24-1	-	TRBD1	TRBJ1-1	TGTGCCACCAGGGACAGGGCTTCCACTGAAGCTTTCTTT	CATRDRASTEAFF
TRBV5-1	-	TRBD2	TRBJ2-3	TGCGCCAGCAGCTCAACTAGCGGGCCGTCGACGCAGTATTTT	CASSSTSGPSTQYF
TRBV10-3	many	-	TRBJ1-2	TGTGCCATCAGTGACGTCGGAGCAGGGGCTGACGGCTACACCTTC	CAISDVGAGADGYTF
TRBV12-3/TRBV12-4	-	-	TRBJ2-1	TGTGCCAGCAGTTTTGGCTTTGGTACCTACAATGAGCAGTTCTTC	CASSFGFGTYNEQFF
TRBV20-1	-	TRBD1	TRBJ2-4	TGCAGTGCTAGCCACAGGGGGAAGGCGAACATTCAGTACTTC	CSASHRGKANIQYF
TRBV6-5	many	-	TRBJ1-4	TGTGCCAGCAGTTACTCGTCGACAACCGAGGGTGAAAAACTGTTTTTT	CASSYSSTTEGEKLFF
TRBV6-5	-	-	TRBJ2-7	TGTGCCAGCAGTCACATAGACAGGTCCGCTGCCTACGAGCAGTACTTC	CASSHIDRSAAYEQYF
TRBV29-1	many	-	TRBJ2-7	TGCAGCGTCGGCAGGGTGAACGAGCAGTACTTC	CSVGRVNEQYF
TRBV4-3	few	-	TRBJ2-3	TGCGCCAGCAGCCGGGGATCAGTTACGCAGTATTTT	CASSRGSVTQYF
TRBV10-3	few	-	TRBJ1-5	TGTGCCATCAGTGAGTCTCTTCAGGCTTTAAATCAGCCCCAGCATTTT	CAISESLQALNQPQHF
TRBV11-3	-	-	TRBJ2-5	TGTGCCAGCAGCTTAGATTCGAGGGAGTTCGGGACCCAGTACTTC	CASSLDSREFGTQYF
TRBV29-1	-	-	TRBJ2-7	TGCAGCGTTGGCCACCGGGAAGACGAGCAGTACTTC	CSVGHREDEQYF
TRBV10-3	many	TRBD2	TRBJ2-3	TGTGCCATAGCGGGGTTGGAACTTGATACGCAGTATTTT	CAIAGLELDTQYF
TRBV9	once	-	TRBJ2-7	TGTGCCAGCAGCGTAAACCCTACCACCTACGAGCAGTACTTC	CASSVNPTTYEQYF
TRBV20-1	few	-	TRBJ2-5	TGCAGTGCGACTAATACGTTGAAAGAGACCCAGTACTTC	CSATNTLKETQYF
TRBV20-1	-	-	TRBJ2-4	TGCAGTGCTAGAGATCTCCGGAGGTCCAAAAACATTCAGTACTTC	CSARDLRRSKNIQYF
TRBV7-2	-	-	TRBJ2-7	TGTGCCAGCAGCGCGGACTGGTACGGGTACGAGCAGTACTTC	CASSADWYGYEQYF
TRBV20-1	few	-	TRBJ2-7	TGCAGTGCCTCTCCCAGAACGGGTTACTACGAGCAGTACTTC	CSASPRTGYYEQYF
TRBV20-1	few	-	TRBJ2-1	TGCAGTGCTACTCCCAACGGGCATGAGCAGTTCTTC	CSATPNGHEQFF
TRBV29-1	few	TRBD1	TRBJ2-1	TGCAGCCCGCAGACAGGGTACAATGAGCAGTTCTTC	CSPQTGYNEQFF
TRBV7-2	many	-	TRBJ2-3	TGTGCCAGCAGCTTATTCGGGGCTAGCGACGATACGCAGTATTTT	CASSLFGASDDTQYF
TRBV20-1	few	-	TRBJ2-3	TGCAGTGCTAGTAATCCCTTATCGACTAGTTCAGATACGCAGTATTTT	CSASNPLSTSSDTQYF
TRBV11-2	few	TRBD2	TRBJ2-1	TGTGCCAGCAGCCCCTGGGTAGCGGGAGGAGGTGAGCAGTTCTTC	CASSPWVAGGGEQFF
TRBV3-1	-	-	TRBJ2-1	TGTGCCAGCAGCCAAGGGACTATCCTGGGGAATGAGCAGTTCTTC	CASSQGTILGNEQFF
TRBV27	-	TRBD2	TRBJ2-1	TGTGCCAGCAGTTTACTCACTAGCGGGGGTCCCCACAATGAGCAGTTCTTC	CASSLLTSGGPHNEQFF
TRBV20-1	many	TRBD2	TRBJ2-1	TGCAGTGCCACCCCCACTAGCGGGGGGGCCCATGAGCAGTTCTTC	CSATPTSGGAHEQFF
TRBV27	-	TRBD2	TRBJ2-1	TGTGCCAGCAGTTTTCTAGCGGGAGTCGAGAATGAGCAGTTCTTC	CASSFLAGVENEQFF
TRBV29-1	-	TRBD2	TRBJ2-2	TGCAGCGTTGAAGGGCTAGCGGGAGGACCCTTGAACACCGGGGAGCTGTTTTTT	CSVEGLAGGPLNTGELFF
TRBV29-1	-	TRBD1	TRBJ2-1	TGCAGCGCCTGGGGGACAGCATACAATGAGCAGTTCTTC	CSAWGTAYNEQFF
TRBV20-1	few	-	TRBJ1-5	TGCAGTGCTACGGACAGCGATCAGCCCCAGCATTTT	CSATDSDQPQHF
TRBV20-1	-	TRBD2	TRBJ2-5	TGCAGTGCTAGAAGGGTCGGGACTAGAAGCCAAGAGACCCAGTACTTC	CSARRVGTRSQETQYF
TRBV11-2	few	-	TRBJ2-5	TGTGCCAGCAGAGAGGTAGAAGAGACCCAGTACTTC	CASREVEETQYF
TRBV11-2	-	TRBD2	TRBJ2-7	TGTGCCAGCAGCTTCCCGGTTCGGGGTAGCGGGAGGACTAGAAACGAGCAGTACTTC	CASSFPVRGSGRTRNEQYF
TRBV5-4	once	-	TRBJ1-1	TGTGCCAGCAGCTCTCCGACAGACACTGAAGCTTTCTTT	CASSSPTDTEAFF